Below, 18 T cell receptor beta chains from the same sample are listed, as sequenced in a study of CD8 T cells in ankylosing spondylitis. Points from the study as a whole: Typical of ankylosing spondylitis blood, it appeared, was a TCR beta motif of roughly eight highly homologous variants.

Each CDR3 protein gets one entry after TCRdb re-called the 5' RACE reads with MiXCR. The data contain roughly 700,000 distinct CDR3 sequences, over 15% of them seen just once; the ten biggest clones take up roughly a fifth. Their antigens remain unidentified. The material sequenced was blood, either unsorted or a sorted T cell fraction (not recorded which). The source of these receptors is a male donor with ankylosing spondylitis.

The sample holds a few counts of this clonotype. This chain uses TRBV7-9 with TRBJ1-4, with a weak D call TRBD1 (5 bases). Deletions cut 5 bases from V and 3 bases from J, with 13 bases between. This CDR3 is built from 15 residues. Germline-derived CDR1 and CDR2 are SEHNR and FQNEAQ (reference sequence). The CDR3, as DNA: TGTGCCAGCAGCCCCCGGGGGGATGCTAATGAAAAACTGTTTTTT. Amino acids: CASSPRGDANEKLFF. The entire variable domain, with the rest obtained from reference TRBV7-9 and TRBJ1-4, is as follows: DTGVSQNPRHKITKRGQNVTFRCDPISEHNRLYWYRQTLGQGPEFLTYFQNEAQLEKSRLLSDRFSAERPKGSFSTLEIQRTEQGDSAMYLCASSPRGDANEKLFFGSGTQLSVL.

CDR3 sequence: CSAAPGLATDTQYF. Here the CDR3 DNA reads TGCAGTGCCGCCCCCGGGCTAGCTACAGATACGCAGTATTTT. The chain carries TRBV20-1 and TRBJ2-3; TRBD2 might be the D (5 bases). With 6 bases removed from V and 3 bases from J, the gap between germline ends came to 16 bases. This CDR3 region has 14 residues. The germline CDR1 and CDR2 sequences are DFQATT and SNEGSKA (reference sequence).

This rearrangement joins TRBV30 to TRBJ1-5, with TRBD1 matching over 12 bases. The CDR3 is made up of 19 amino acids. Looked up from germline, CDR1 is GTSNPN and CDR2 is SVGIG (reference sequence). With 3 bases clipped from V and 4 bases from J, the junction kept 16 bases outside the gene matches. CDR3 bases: TGTGCCTGGAGCGGAACCGTCTTGGGACAGGGGGCTCGAAATCAGCCCCAGCATTTT. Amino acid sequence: CAWSGTVLGQGARNQPQHF.

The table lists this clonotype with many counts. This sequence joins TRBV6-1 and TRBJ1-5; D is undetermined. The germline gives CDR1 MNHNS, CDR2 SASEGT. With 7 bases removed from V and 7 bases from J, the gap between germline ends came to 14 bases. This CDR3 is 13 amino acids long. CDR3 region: CASTDRTWQPQHF. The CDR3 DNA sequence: TGTGCCAGCACGGACCGGACGTGGCAGCCCCAGCATTTT.

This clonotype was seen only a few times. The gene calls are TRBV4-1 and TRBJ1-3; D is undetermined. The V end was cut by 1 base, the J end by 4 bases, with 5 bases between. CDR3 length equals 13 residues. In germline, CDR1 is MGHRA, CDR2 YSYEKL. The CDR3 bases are TGCGCCAGCAGCCAAGTCGGCGGAAACACCATATATTTT. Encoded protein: CASSQVGGNTIYF.

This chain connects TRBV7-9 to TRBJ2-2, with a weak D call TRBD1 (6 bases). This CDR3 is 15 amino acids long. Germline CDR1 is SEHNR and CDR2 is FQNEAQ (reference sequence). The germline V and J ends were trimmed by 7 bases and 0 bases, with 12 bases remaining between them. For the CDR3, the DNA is TGTGCCAGCACAGAAAGGACAGCGAACACCGGGGAGCTGTTTTTT. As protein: CASTERTANTGELFF.

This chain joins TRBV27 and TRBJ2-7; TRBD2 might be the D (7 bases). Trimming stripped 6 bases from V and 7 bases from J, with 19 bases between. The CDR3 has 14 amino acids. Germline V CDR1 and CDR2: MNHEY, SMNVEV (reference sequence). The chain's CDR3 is CASRVIGRGGEQYF. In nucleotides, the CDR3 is TGTGCCAGCAGGGTGATAGGCAGGGGAGGGGAGCAGTACTTC.

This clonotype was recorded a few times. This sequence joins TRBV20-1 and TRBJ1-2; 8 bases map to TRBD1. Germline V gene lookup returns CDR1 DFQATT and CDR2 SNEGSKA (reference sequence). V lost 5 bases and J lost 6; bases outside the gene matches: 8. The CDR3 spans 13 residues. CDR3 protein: CSAPRQGYDGYTF. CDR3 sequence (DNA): TGCAGTGCTCCCCGACAGGGGTACGATGGCTACACCTTC.

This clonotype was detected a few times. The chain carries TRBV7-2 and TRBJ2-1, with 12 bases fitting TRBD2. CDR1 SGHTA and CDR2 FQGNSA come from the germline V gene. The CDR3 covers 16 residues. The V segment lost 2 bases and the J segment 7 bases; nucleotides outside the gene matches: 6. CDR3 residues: CASSLNPTSGGNEQFF. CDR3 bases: TGTGCCAGCAGCTTAAACCCTACTAGCGGGGGGAATGAGCAGTTCTTC.

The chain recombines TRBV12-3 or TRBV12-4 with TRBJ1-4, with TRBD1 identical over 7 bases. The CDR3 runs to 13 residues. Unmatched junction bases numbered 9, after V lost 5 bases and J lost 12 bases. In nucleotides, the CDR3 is TGTGCCAGCAGTCGACAGGGCGTTGAGGAACTGTTTTTT. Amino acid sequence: CASSRQGVEELFF.

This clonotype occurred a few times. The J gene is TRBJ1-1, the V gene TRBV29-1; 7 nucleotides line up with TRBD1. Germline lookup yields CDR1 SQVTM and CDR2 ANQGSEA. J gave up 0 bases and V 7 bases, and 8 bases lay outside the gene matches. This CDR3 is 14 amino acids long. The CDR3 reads CSGRTGNMNTEAFF. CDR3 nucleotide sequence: TGCAGCGGCAGGACAGGTAACATGAACACTGAAGCTTTCTTT.

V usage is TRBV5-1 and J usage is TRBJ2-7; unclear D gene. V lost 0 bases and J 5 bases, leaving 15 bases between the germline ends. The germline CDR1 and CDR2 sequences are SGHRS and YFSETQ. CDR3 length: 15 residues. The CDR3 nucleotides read TGCGCCAGCAGCTTGGCCGTGACCACGTTTCACGAGCAGTACTTC. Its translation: CASSLAVTTFHEQYF.

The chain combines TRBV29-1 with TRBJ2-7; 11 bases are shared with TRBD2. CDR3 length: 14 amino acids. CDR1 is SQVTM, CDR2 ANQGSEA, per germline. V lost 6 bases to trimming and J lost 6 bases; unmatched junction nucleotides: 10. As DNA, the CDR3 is TGCAGCGTCTTGGGGGGCCTAGCGGGGGGCGAGCAGTACTTC. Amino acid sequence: CSVLGGLAGGEQYF.

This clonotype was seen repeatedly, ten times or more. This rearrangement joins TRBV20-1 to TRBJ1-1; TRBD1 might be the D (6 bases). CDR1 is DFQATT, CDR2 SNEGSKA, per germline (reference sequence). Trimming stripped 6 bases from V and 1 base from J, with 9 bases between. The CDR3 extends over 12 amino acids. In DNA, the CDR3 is TGCAGTGCGGAGGGACAGAACACTGAAGCTTTCTTT. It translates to CSAEGQNTEAFF.

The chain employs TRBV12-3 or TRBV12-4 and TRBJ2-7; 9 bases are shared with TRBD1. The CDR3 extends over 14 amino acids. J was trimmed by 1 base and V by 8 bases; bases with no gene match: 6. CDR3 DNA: TGTGCCAGCGCTAGACAGGGGGTTTCCTACGAGCAGTACTTC. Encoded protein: CASARQGVSYEQYF.

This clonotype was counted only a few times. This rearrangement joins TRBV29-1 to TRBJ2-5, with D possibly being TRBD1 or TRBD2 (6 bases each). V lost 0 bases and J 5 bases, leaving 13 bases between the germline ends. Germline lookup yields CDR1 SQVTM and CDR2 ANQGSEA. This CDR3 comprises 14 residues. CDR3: CSVEEPGAGETQYF. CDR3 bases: TGCAGCGTTGAAGAACCGGGGGCGGGGGAGACCCAGTACTTC.

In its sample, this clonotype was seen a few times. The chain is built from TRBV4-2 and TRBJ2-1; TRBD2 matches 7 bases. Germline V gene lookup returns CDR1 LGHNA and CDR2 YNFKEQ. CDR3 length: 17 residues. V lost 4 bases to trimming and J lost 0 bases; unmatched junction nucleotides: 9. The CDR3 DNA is TGTGCCAGCAGCCCAAATCTAGCGGCAAGCTCCTACAATGAGCAGTTCTTC. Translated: CASSPNLAASSYNEQFF.

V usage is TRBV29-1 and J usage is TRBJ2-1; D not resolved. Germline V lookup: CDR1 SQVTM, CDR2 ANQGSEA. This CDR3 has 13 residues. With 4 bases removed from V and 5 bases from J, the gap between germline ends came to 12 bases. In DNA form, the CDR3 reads TGCAGCGTTGTCCCGGGCAGAAACAATGAGCAGTTCTTC. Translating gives CSVVPGRNNEQFF.